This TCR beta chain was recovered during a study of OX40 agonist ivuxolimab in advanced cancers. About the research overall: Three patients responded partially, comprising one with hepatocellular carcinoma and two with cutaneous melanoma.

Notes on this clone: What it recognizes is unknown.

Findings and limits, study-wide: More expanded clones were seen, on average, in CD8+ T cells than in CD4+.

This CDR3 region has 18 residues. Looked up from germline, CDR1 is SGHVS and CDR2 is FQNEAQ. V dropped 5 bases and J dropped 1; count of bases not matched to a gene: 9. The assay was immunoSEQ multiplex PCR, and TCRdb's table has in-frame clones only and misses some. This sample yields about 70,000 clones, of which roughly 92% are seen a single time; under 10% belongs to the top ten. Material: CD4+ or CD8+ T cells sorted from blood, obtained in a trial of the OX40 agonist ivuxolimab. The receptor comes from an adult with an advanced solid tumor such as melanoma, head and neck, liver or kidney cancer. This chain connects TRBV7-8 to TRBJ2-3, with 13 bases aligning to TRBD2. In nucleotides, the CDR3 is TGTGCCAGCAGCGAAACTAGCGGGGGGGTTAAGGGCACAGATACGCAGTATTTT. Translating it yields CASSETSGGVKGTDTQYF.